These 26 T cell receptor beta chains share one sample of origin, sequenced in a study of molecular identifiers for immune sequencing clone quantification. TCRdb reanalysed the PCR reads using MiXCR and keeps one entry per CDR3 protein. The table records approximately 500,000 distinct CDR3 sequences, around 25% of them present only once. The sequenced material came from naive CD8+ T cells from blood, with Jurkat cell RNA spiked in. The subset was: FACS-sorted CD8+CD4-CCR7+CD45RA+ naive T cells. The origin of the receptors is a human donor in good health. Some libraries in this study had Jurkat cell RNA spiked in.

This clonotype was seen at least ten times. The chain couples TRBV7-2 to TRBJ2-1; no reliable D call. In germline, CDR1 is SGHTA, CDR2 FQGNSA. The germline V and J ends were trimmed by 4 bases and 6 bases, with 16 bases remaining between them. The CDR3 has 15 residues. CDR3 loop: CASSSSKVVGNEQFF. CDR3 nucleotides: TGTGCCAGCAGCTCAAGCAAGGTGGTAGGCAATGAGCAGTTCTTC. The complete variable domain, with remaining parts taken from reference TRBV7-2 and TRBJ2-1, reads GAGVSQSPSNKVTEKGKDVELRCDPISGHTALYWYRQSLGQGLEFLIYFQGNSAPDKSGLPSDRFSAERTGGSVSTLTIQRTQQEDSAVYLCASSSSKVVGNEQFFGPGTRLTVL.

About this clonotype itself: This likely comes from a read error, as the CDR3 has no conserved phenylalanine or tryptophan at its end. The rearrangement uses TRBV19 and TRBJ2-7; TRBD1 matches at 7 bases. The CDR3 has 13 residues. Germline trimming cut 5 bases from V and 3 bases from J; bases unmatched to any gene: 4. CDR1 is LNHDA, CDR2 SQIVND, per germline (reference sequence). CDR3 DNA sequence: TGTGCCAGTAGTTCCGGGGACAGCTACGAGCAGTACCTC. Its translation is CASSSGDSYEQYL.

This clonotype was seen only a few times. The chain couples TRBV24-1 to TRBJ2-3; 7 positions agree with TRBD2. Per the germline V gene, CDR1 is KGHDR and CDR2 is SFDVKD. This CDR3 region has 16 residues. The V gene end was trimmed by 3 bases and the J gene end by 2 bases; junction bases not matched to a gene: 7. CDR3 region: CATSDHERGSTDTQYF. The CDR3 coding sequence is TGTGCCACCAGTGATCATGAGCGGGGATCCACAGATACGCAGTATTTT.

This clonotype was seen a few times. This chain uses TRBV3-1 with TRBJ2-3, with TRBD1 matching over 7 bases. The trim removed 5 bases at V and 2 bases at J, leaving 7 bases unmatched. This CDR3 spans 15 amino acids. Per germline, CDR1 LGHDT and CDR2 YNNKEL (reference sequence). Here the CDR3 DNA reads TGTGCCAGCAGCTCGACAGGGACCAACACAGATACGCAGTATTTT. It encodes CASSSTGTNTDTQYF.

This clonotype showed up many times. The genes are TRBV12-3 or TRBV12-4 and TRBJ2-7, with D possibly being TRBD2 (6 bases). The CDR3 runs to 14 residues. V shed 3 bases and J shed 0 bases, with 9 bases lying between them. DNA of the CDR3: TGTGCCAGCAGTTTCGCGGGGTCCTCCTACGAGCAGTACTTC. Translated, it gives CASSFAGSSYEQYF.

The chain has TRBV11-1 and TRBJ2-3, with TRBD2 identical over 8 bases. Per germline, CDR1 SGHAT and CDR2 FQDESV (reference sequence). CDR3 length: 17 residues. V gave up 5 bases and J gave up 2 bases; unmatched junction bases: 12. This CDR3 reads CASSQSSGSVFTDTQYF. DNA for the CDR3: TGTGCCAGCAGCCAATCGAGCGGGAGTGTTTTCACAGATACGCAGTATTTT.

This clonotype was counted many times. The V call is TRBV5-1, the J call TRBJ2-7; 10 bases align to TRBD1. V was pared by 3 bases and J by 6 bases, with 6 bases of the junction left unmatched. Germline values: CDR1 SGHRS, CDR2 YFSETQ. The CDR3 consists of 14 residues. This CDR3 reads CASSYRDRGSEQYF. The CDR3 coding sequence is TGCGCCAGCAGCTACCGGGACAGGGGTAGCGAGCAGTACTTC.

Many counts were recorded for this clonotype. CDR3 nucleotides: TGTGCCAGCAGCTTATTCGGGGGAAGCACAGATACGCAGTATTTT. It yields the protein CASSLFGGSTDTQYF. The J gene is TRBJ2-3, the V gene TRBV7-2, with D maybe TRBD2 (6 bases). This CDR3 has 15 residues. V lost 2 bases and J lost 0, with 9 bases in between. CDR1 is SGHTA, CDR2 FQGNSA, per germline.

As concerns this clonotype: With a much larger clone just one base away, this may be a read error. The V and J genes are TRBV14 and TRBJ1-1; weak D call: TRBD1 (6 bases). In germline, CDR1 is SGHDN, CDR2 FVKESK. There are 17 residues in the CDR3. The CDR3 loop is CASSQDQGPLIVTEVFF. CDR3 in DNA: TGTGCCAGCAGCCAAGATCAGGGGCCCCTGATAGTGACTGAAGTTTTCTTT.

The rearrangement links TRBV6-2 or TRBV6-3 to TRBJ2-3; D uncertain. Per the germline V gene, CDR1 is MNHEY and CDR2 is SVGEGT. V was cut by 3 bases and J by 4 bases, with 17 bases left in between. The CDR3 spans 16 residues. The CDR3 sequence is CASSYNAGAKADTQYF. The CDR3 nucleotides are TGTGCCAGCAGTTATAACGCAGGAGCTAAAGCAGATACGCAGTATTTT.

Many counts were recorded for this clonotype. J is TRBJ1-1 and V is TRBV7-8, with D hard to call. This CDR3 comprises 16 residues. V dropped 1 base and J dropped 0 bases, with 12 bases sitting between them. CDR1 SGHVS and CDR2 FQNEAQ come from the germline V gene. CDR3 region: CASSLGADLMNTEAFF. The CDR3 region has the DNA TGTGCCAGCAGCTTAGGGGCAGACTTGATGAACACTGAAGCTTTCTTT.

Only a few counts were recorded for this clonotype. The V gene is TRBV6-2 or TRBV6-3, the J gene TRBJ1-2; perhaps TRBD1 as D (6 bases). The germline CDR1 and CDR2 sequences are MNHEY and SVGEGT. The CDR3 sequence is 15 residues long. Trimming removed 2 bases at V and 8 bases at J, with 18 bases between. This CDR3 reads CASSYGAGAAPGYTF. The DNA of the CDR3 is TGTGCCAGCAGTTACGGGGCAGGGGCCGCCCCAGGCTACACCTTC.

This clonotype was picked up many times. The chain carries TRBV14 and TRBJ1-2; D remains unclear. The V end was cut by 0 bases, the J end by 5 bases, with 4 bases between. In germline, CDR1 is SGHDN, CDR2 FVKESK. This CDR3 contains 12 residues. In DNA form, the CDR3 reads TGTGCCAGCAGCCAAGATTATTATGGCTACACCTTC. Translation: CASSQDYYGYTF.

This clonotype was detected only a few times. The chain carries TRBV21-1 and TRBJ2-3; no check of the table's D call, TRBD2, against the DNA was made. TRBV21-1 is a pseudogene segment. This CDR3 contains 19 residues. CDR3 DNA sequence: TGTGCCAGCAGCAAAGGCGGGGGACTAGCGGGAGCATTTACAGATACGCAGTATTTT. Translated, it gives CASSKGGGLAGAFTDTQYF.

Only a few counts were recorded for this clonotype. The chain joins TRBV7-2 to TRBJ2-7, with TRBD1 identical over 8 bases. This CDR3 comprises 13 residues. Germline V gene lookup returns CDR1 SGHTA and CDR2 FQGNSA. The trim removed 1 base at V and 9 bases at J, leaving 5 bases unmatched. CDR3 sequence reads: CASSLGTGSAQYF. Written as DNA, the CDR3 is TGTGCCAGCAGCTTAGGGACAGGGTCCGCGCAGTACTTC.

The table lists this clonotype with a few counts. The chain uses TRBV11-2 and TRBJ2-1; no clear D. Germline loops: CDR1 SGHAT, CDR2 FQNNGV. CDR3 length: 16 residues. With 0 bases removed from V and 9 bases from J, the gap between germline ends came to 18 bases. In DNA form, the CDR3 reads TGTGCCAGCAGCTTAGACGTTCAGGATTTATTCGGTGAGCAGTTCTTC. Protein sequence: CASSLDVQDLFGEQFF.

This sequence joins TRBV27 and TRBJ1-3; D unclear. CDR1 is MNHEY and CDR2 is SMNVEV in the germline V gene (reference sequence). Trimming cost V 2 bases and J 3 bases, with 8 bases left between them. This CDR3 comprises 14 residues. The CDR3 here is CASSLQGFGNTIYF. The CDR3 nucleotides are TGTGCCAGCAGTTTACAAGGGTTTGGAAACACCATATATTTT.

This clonotype was seen ten or more times. The chain carries TRBV6-6 and TRBJ2-5; 8 bases line up with TRBD1. Trimming cost V 2 bases and J 3 bases; bases outside gene matches: 5. This CDR3 contains 15 residues. The V gene's germline CDR1 is MNHNY and CDR2 SVGAGI (reference sequence). CDR3 sequence: CASSYPGQGEETQYF. Written as DNA, the CDR3 is TGTGCCAGCAGTTACCCAGGACAGGGCGAAGAGACCCAGTACTTC.

This clonotype was found many times. This sequence joins TRBV4-3 and TRBJ1-5; 9 nucleotides line up with TRBD1. Trimming removed 3 bases from V and 3 bases from J; junction bases left unmatched: 3. The CDR3 runs 15 residues. Germline lookup yields CDR1 LGHNA and CDR2 YSLEER. The CDR3 DNA follows: TGCGCCAGCAGCCAGGGACAGGGTACCAATCAGCCCCAGCATTTT. Its translation: CASSQGQGTNQPQHF.

The chain recombines TRBV7-6 with TRBJ1-4; TRBD1 agrees at 7 bases. V shed 7 bases and J 4 bases; nucleotides not matched to a gene: 9. The CDR3 is made up of 15 amino acids. Germline V CDR1 and CDR2: SGHVS, FNYEAQ. The CDR3 nucleotides read TGTGCCAGCACCCTCGGGGGACAGCTTAATGAAAAACTGTTTTTT. Its protein product is CASTLGGQLNEKLFF.

The table lists this clonotype with many counts. The chain employs TRBV30 and TRBJ2-2; D unclear. This CDR3 has 11 residues. Deletions cut 0 bases from V and 5 bases from J, with 1 base between. CDR1 is GTSNPN, CDR2 SVGIG, per germline (reference sequence). The CDR3 bases are TGTGCCTGGAGTGTAACCGGGGAGCTGTTTTTT. Translated, it gives CAWSVTGELFF.

This clonotype has at least ten counts. V usage is TRBV7-2 and J usage is TRBJ1-1; a weak D match, TRBD1 (6 bases). Between the trimmed V and J ends, which lost 3 bases and 4 bases, there was a span of 12 bases. This CDR3 contains 14 residues. Per the germline V gene, CDR1 is SGHTA and CDR2 is FQGNSA. CDR3 sequence: CASSFQGIGTEAFF. The CDR3 nucleotides read TGTGCCAGCAGCTTTCAGGGGATCGGCACTGAAGCTTTCTTT.

This clonotype was recorded at least ten times. The chain uses TRBV6-2 or TRBV6-3 and TRBJ2-7; D is perhaps TRBD1 (6 bases). CDR1 and CDR2 (germline): MNHEY, SVGEGT. This CDR3 spans 14 amino acids. Trimming stripped 2 bases from V and 0 bases from J, with 8 bases between. This CDR3 reads CASSYQDSSYEQYF. The DNA for the CDR3 is TGTGCCAGCAGTTACCAGGACAGCTCCTACGAGCAGTACTTC.

Regarding this clonotype: A much more abundant neighbour one base away suggests this may be a read error. CDR3: CASSSRLATQETQYF. CDR3 DNA: TGTGCCAGCAGCTCGCGACTAGCGACCCAAGAGACCCAGTACTTC. The chain carries TRBV5-6 and TRBJ2-5, with 8 nucleotides matching TRBD2. The V gene end was trimmed by 3 bases and the J gene end by 1 base; junction bases not matched to a gene: 5. Germline V lookup: CDR1 SGHDT, CDR2 YYEEEE. This CDR3 has 15 residues.

This clonotype appeared a few times. The gene calls are TRBV4-1 and TRBJ1-5; no reliable D call. The CDR3 runs 16 residues. V shed 0 bases and J shed 6 bases, with 15 bases lying between them. Germline V CDR1 and CDR2: MGHRA, YSYEKL. DNA of the CDR3: TGCGCCAGCAGCCAAGATGGGTCAGGTGAAAGTCAGCCCCAGCATTTT. Its translation: CASSQDGSGESQPQHF.

This clonotype has a count of ten or more. The V and J genes are TRBV5-1 and TRBJ2-5; 13 bases map to TRBD2. Per germline, CDR1 SGHRS and CDR2 YFSETQ. J gave up 5 bases and V 3 bases, and 4 bases lay outside the gene matches. This CDR3 contains 15 residues. CDR3 DNA sequence: TGCGCCAGCAGCTGGGGACTAGCGGGGATGGAGACCCAGTACTTC. This translates into CASSWGLAGMETQYF.